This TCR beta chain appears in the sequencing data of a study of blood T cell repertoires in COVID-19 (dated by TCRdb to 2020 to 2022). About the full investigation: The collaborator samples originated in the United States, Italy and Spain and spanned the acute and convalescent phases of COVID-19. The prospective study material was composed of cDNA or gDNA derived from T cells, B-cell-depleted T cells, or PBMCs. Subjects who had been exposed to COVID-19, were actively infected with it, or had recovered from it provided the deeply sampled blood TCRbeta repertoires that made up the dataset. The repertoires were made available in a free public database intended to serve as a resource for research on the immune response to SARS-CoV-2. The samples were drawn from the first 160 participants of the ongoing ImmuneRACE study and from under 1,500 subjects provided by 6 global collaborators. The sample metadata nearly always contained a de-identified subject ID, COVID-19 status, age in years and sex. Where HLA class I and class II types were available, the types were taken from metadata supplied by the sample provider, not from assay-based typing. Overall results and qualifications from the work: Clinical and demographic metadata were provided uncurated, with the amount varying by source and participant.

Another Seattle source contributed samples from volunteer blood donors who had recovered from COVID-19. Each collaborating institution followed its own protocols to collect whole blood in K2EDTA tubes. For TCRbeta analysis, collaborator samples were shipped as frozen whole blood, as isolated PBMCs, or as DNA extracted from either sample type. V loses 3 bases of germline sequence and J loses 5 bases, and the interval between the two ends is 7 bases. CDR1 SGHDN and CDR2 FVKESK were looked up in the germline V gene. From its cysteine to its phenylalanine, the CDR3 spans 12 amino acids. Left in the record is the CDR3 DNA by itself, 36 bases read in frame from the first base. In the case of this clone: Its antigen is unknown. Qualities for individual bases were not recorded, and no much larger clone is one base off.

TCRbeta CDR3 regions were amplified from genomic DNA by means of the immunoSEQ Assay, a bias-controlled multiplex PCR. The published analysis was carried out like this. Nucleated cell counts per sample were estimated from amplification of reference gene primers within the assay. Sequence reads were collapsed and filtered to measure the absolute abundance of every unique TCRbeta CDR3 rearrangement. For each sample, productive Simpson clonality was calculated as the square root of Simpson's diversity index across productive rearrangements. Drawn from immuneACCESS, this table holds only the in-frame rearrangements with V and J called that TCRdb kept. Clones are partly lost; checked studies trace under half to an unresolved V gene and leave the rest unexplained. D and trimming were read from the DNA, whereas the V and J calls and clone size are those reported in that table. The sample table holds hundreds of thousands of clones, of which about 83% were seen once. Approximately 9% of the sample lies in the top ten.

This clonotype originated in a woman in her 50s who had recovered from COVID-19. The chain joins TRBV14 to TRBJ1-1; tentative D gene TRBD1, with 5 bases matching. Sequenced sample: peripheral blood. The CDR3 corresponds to CASSQGGTEAFF. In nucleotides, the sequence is TGTGCCAGCAGCCAGGGGGGAACTGAAGCTTTCTTT.